This TCR beta chain was retrieved from a study of blood T cell repertoires in COVID-19. Across the study: PBMCs, B-cell-depleted T cells, or T cells provided the cDNA or gDNA that made up the material.

Per the germline V gene, CDR1 is MNHEY and CDR2 is SVGAGI. Trimming shortened V by 7 bases and J by 4 bases, and 17 bases separated the two germline ends. The CDR3 contains 15 residues. Repertoires were generated with immunoSEQ multiplex PCR, while TCRdb's copy carries only in-frame clones and drops some. This table holds 60,000 to 85,000 clones, 80% to 90% found once. The V and J genes are TRBV6-5 and TRBJ1-5; no clear D gene. The TCR originated in a human donor in a cohort sampled during active COVID-19. Material for sequencing was peripheral blood. The CDR3 DNA reads as TGTGCCAGCAAGGTCGAGGCGGGGTTTAATCAGCCCCAGCATTTT. Translation: CASKVEAGFNQPQHF.